This T cell receptor beta chain comes out of a study of cytotoxic CD8 clonotypes in ibrutinib-treated CLL. Study conclusions and caveats: Baseline values of clonality outstripped age-matched healthy donors and followed circulating CD8+ T-cell counts.

For this clone: What it recognizes is unknown.

V gave up 4 bases and J gave up 7 bases, with 17 bases separating them. Per germline, CDR1 SGHDN and CDR2 FVKESK. The CDR3 consists of 14 residues. Target depth was 1 in 200,000 to 1 in 1 million T cells, about 10x per clonotype. Sequenced by immunoSEQ multiplex PCR; TCRdb stores in-frame clones only, minus some. The sample shows 200,000 to 250,000 clones, roughly three quarters of them seen only once. The starting material was PBMCs, obtained after 12 months of ibrutinib treatment. This clonotype was sampled from a human donor with chronic lymphocytic leukemia. J is TRBJ2-7 and V is TRBV14; possible D gene TRBD1, 5 bases. The CDR3 DNA is TGTGCCAGCAGCCTCTGGGGTTTTTCAGGGGAGCAGTACTTC. It translates to CASSLWGFSGEQYF.